The 4 T cell receptor beta chains below were found in one sample sequenced in a study of graft-versus-host responses after intestinal transplantation. The protocol was immunoSEQ multiplex PCR, while the TCRdb copy is restricted to in-frame clones and leaves out a portion. This table holds 6,500 to 7,500 clones, 20% to 25% found once. The material was alloreactive CD4+ T cells from a mixed lymphocyte reaction culture, obtained before transplantation. Subset of the sample: CFSE-low proliferating T cells sorted from roughly six-day pre-transplant mixed lymphocyte reaction (GvH or HvG direction). The receptors stem from a human patient who was an organ donor for intestinal transplantation.

This clone has more than one count but fewer than ten. The J gene is TRBJ2-1, the V gene TRBV11-2; 15 bases match TRBD2. Trimming at V came to 1 base and at J to 1 base, leaving 5 bases not matched to a gene. This CDR3 spans 19 amino acids. CDR1 is SGHAT and CDR2 is FQNNGV in the germline V gene. The CDR3 loop is CASSLGLGLAGGSYNEQFF. Here the CDR3 DNA reads TGTGCCAGCAGCTTAGGCCTTGGACTAGCGGGAGGGTCCTACAATGAGCAGTTCTTC.

This clone was seen a few times. V is TRBV28 and J is TRBJ2-1, with TRBD1 matching over 9 bases. V lost 6 bases and J lost 2; bases outside the gene matches: 8. This CDR3 has 16 amino acids. Germline CDR1 and CDR2: MDHEN and SYDVKM. CDR3 DNA: TGTGCCAGCAGGGGGGACAGGGCAAGGGCCTACAATGAGCAGTTCTTC. As protein: CASRGDRARAYNEQFF.

This clone was counted a few times. At one of its ends the junction is not consistent with the germline gene, which may arise from a read error. The rearrangement joins TRBV7-2 to TRBJ2-7; TRBD2 matches 7 bases. Per the germline V gene, CDR1 is SGHTA and CDR2 is FQGNSA. This CDR3 comprises 13 residues. CDR3: CSSSLEGGSEQYF. The CDR3 region has the DNA TGTTCCAGCAGCTTAGAGGGAGGGAGTGAGCAGTACTTC.

There are a few counts of this clone. This rearrangement joins TRBV11-1 to TRBJ2-2, with D unresolved. This CDR3 spans 13 amino acids. V lost 3 bases to trimming and J lost 1 base, with 3 bases between them. Germline V lookup: CDR1 SGHAT, CDR2 FQDESV (reference sequence). The chain's CDR3 is CASSFGNTGELFF. The CDR3 DNA follows: TGTGCCAGCAGCTTCGGGAACACCGGGGAGCTGTTTTTT.